This T cell receptor beta chain was profiled in a study of blood T cells in healthy people across ages. A second PCR of about 7 to 12 cycles used a sample-barcoded 5' primer and a J-beta primer mix. Each CDR3 protein is one row after TCRdb ran MiXCR on the 5' RACE reads. The sample lists about 800,000 distinct CDR3 sequences; 55% to 75% were seen once. Germline lookup yields CDR1 SEHNR and CDR2 FQNEAQ (reference sequence). The V end was cut by 8 bases, the J end by 8 bases, with 18 bases between. There are 13 residues in the CDR3. This clonotype showed up many times. The rearrangement uses TRBV7-9 and TRBJ1-2; possible D gene TRBD1, 5 bases. The material sequenced was blood. The receptor's source is a man aged 25-45 years in good health. CDR3 DNA sequence: TGTGCCAGCTTGATGACGGGCAGGGACGGCTACACCTTC. Residues: CASLMTGRDGYTF.